Following are 15 T cell receptor beta chains from one sample sequenced in a study of neurological immune-mediated disorders. TCRdb ran MiXCR on the 5' RACE reads and lists one entry per CDR3 protein. The sample yields approximately 87,000 distinct CDR3 sequences, 12% to 15% seen once. The specimen sequenced was PBMCs. All receptors derive from a woman in her 50s in good health.

This clonotype was picked up a small number of times. The chain carries TRBV12-3 or TRBV12-4 and TRBJ2-2; 10 bases are shared with TRBD1. The CDR3 runs to 14 residues. V was pared by 4 bases and J by 7 bases, with 3 bases of the junction left unmatched. DNA of the CDR3: TGTGCCAGCAGTTGGACAGGGGGTCACGGGGAGCTGTTTTTT. It codes for CASSWTGGHGELFF.

There are a few counts of this clonotype. The gene calls are TRBV12-3 or TRBV12-4 and TRBJ2-1; unclear D gene. The CDR3 extends over 13 amino acids. Trimming stripped 6 bases from V and 10 bases from J, with 16 bases between. The CDR3 region is CASSRLVPGEQFF. CDR3 nucleotides: TGTGCCAGCAGCCGCCTCGTCCCGGGCGAGCAGTTCTTC.

The J gene is TRBJ2-7, the V gene TRBV5-1; 7 bases line up with TRBD2. The V gene end was trimmed by 3 bases and the J gene end by 0 bases; junction bases not matched to a gene: 9. The CDR3 is made up of 16 amino acids. Looked up from germline, CDR1 is SGHRS and CDR2 is YFSETQ. The CDR3 loop is CASSSASGSFSYEQYF. The CDR3 bases are TGCGCCAGCAGCTCCGCTAGCGGCAGTTTCTCCTACGAGCAGTACTTC.

This clonotype was seen repeatedly, ten times or more. The gene calls are TRBV7-6 and TRBJ1-1; D is unresolved. Germline CDR1 and CDR2: SGHVS and FNYEAQ. The V and J ends lost 0 bases and 1 base respectively, with 9 bases between them. CDR3 length: 15 residues. CDR3 coding DNA: TGTGCCAGCAGCTTAGCGTTGGGCAGGAACACTGAAGCTTTCTTT. The encoded protein is CASSLALGRNTEAFF.

The chain carries TRBV20-1 and TRBJ1-2, with D tentatively TRBD1 (5 bases). Trimming took off 7 bases at V and 2 bases at J, with 20 bases between the two ends. Germline values: CDR1 DFQATT, CDR2 SNEGSKA (reference sequence). This CDR3 is built from 15 residues. The CDR3 is CSVPLRGGDNYGYTF. The CDR3 bases are TGCAGTGTCCCACTCCGGGGAGGGGACAACTATGGCTACACCTTC.

This clonotype was counted ten times or more. This chain connects TRBV28 to TRBJ2-1, with 11 positions matching TRBD2. The CDR3 sequence is 14 residues long. The V gene end was trimmed by 7 bases and the J gene end by 3 bases; junction bases not matched to a gene: 2. The germline gives CDR1 MDHEN, CDR2 SYDVKM. The CDR3 protein is CASITSGGYNEQFF. In DNA, the CDR3 is TGTGCCAGCATTACTAGCGGGGGCTACAATGAGCAGTTCTTC.

As regards this clonotype: The junction departs from the called germline gene at one end, perhaps through a read error. The CDR3 protein is CASTPPGSLNTEAFF. In DNA form, the CDR3 reads TGTGCCAGCACACCTCCGGGTTCCCTGAACACTGAAGCTTTCTTT. V usage is TRBV18 and J usage is TRBJ1-1; D remains ambiguous. The CDR3 contains 15 residues. The V gene's germline CDR1 is KGHSH and CDR2 LQKENI. The full variable domain, its missing parts supplied by reference TRBV18 and TRBJ1-1, is NAGVMQNPRHLVRRRGQEARLRCSPMKGHSHVYWYRQLPEEGLKFMVYLQKENIIDESGMPKERFSAEFPKEGPSILRIQQVVRGDSAAYFCASTPPGSLNTEAFFGQGTRLTVV.

For this clonotype: This sequence may be a read error, since a much larger clone differs from it by one base. The chain links TRBV7-2 to TRBJ2-5, with D possibly called TRBD1 or TRBD2 (5 bases each). Trimming pared 5 bases from V and 6 bases from J, leaving 19 bases between. Germline CDR1 reads SGHTA; CDR2 reads FQGNSA. CDR3 length: 15 amino acids. The CDR3 protein is CASSPDSGSGKTQYF. As DNA, the CDR3 is TGTGCCAGCAGCCCCGACAGCGGATCAGGAAAGACCCAGTACTTC. Looking up the rest from reference TRBV7-2 and TRBJ2-5 gives the full variable domain: GAGVSQSPSNKVTEKGKDVELRCDPISGHTALYWYRQSLGQGLEFLIYFQGNSAPDKSGLPSDRFSAERTGGSVSTLTIQRTQQEDSAVYLCASSPDSGSGKTQYFGPGTRLLVL.

This clonotype has ten or more counts. The V call is TRBV5-1, the J call TRBJ2-1; tentatively, D is TRBD2 (5 bases). V was clipped by 0 bases and J by 3 bases, with 10 bases between them. Germline CDR1 and CDR2: SGHRS and YFSETQ. The CDR3 runs to 15 residues. The CDR3 DNA is TGCGCCAGCAGCTTGGTGCGGGTAGACTACAATGAGCAGTTCTTC. It encodes CASSLVRVDYNEQFF.

Comment on this clonotype: Mismatch with germline at one junction end may stem from a read error. V is TRBV5-1 and J is TRBJ2-1, with 14 bases aligning to TRBD2. Germline V lookup: CDR1 SGHRS, CDR2 YFSETQ. The CDR3 extends over 16 amino acids. The CDR3 region is CSSGTGTSGRGNEQFF. The CDR3, as DNA: TGCTCCAGTGGAACCGGGACTAGCGGGAGAGGCAATGAGCAGTTCTTC.

This clonotype was counted many times. V is TRBV24-1 and J is TRBJ2-1; possibly TRBD2 for D (6 bases). CDR1 KGHDR and CDR2 SFDVKD come from the germline V gene. This CDR3 is built from 14 residues. Trimming removed 5 bases from V and 9 bases from J, with 16 bases in between. DNA of the CDR3: TGTGCCACCAGTGTGGGGGGAACCCCCGGTGAGCAGTTCTTC. Amino acids: CATSVGGTPGEQFF.

There are many counts of this clonotype. Here the CDR3 DNA reads TGTGCCAGCAGCTTAGGGTTAGCCGGTGAGCAGTTCTTC. The encoded protein is CASSLGLAGEQFF. This rearrangement joins TRBV11-1 to TRBJ2-1; no firm D call. The CDR3 extends over 13 amino acids. V lost 1 base to trimming and J lost 9 bases, with 10 bases between them. Germline CDR1 and CDR2: SGHAT and FQDESV (reference sequence).

This clonotype was observed many times. This chain links TRBV28 with TRBJ2-1, with a possible D match to TRBD2 (5 bases). The CDR3 contains 13 residues. V was clipped by 5 bases and J by 7 bases, with 12 bases between them. CDR1 and CDR2 (germline): MDHEN, SYDVKM. Here the CDR3 reads CASSQEDLNEQFF. CDR3 bases: TGTGCCAGCAGTCAGGAGGACTTGAATGAGCAGTTCTTC.

This clonotype showed up just a few times. A much larger clonotype is one base distant, so this may be a read error. The chain links TRBV20-1 to TRBJ1-5; D is unresolved. The germline gives CDR1 DFQATT, CDR2 SNEGSKA (reference sequence). This CDR3 comprises 13 residues. Trimming cost V 2 bases and J 11 bases, with 16 bases left between them. CDR3 loop: CSARRTGRETQHF. In DNA, the CDR3 is TGCAGTGCTAGACGGACGGGTCGGGAGACCCAGCATTTT.

This clonotype was counted many times. The V and J genes are TRBV5-1 and TRBJ2-3; no clear D. The germline V and J ends were trimmed by 8 bases and 2 bases, with 9 bases remaining between them. This CDR3 is built from 12 residues. Looked up from germline, CDR1 is SGHRS and CDR2 is YFSETQ. The CDR3 region is CASVGPTDTQYF. As DNA, the CDR3 is TGCGCCAGTGTGGGTCCCACAGATACGCAGTATTTT.